This T cell receptor beta chain was observed in a study of Tregs in tolerant kidney transplant recipients (dated by TCRdb to the late 2010s). Looking at the study overall: The study used TCRbeta sequencing to identify donor-specific regulatory T cells before combined kidney and bone marrow transplantation, then tracked those cells after transplant. In a few healthy controls, several methods of expanding Tregs specific for an allogeneic donor were compared by TCRbeta repertoire sequencing. The full study reports these points: Because the study included only a small number of patients, the results must be confirmed in larger populations and under other immunosuppression protocols. The most biologically relevant and donor-specific TCRbeta repertoire appeared to be identified by expanding Tregs with activated donor B cells. Biological reproducibility was not directly addressed, though technical replication error appeared minimal.

Genomic DNA was extracted from sorted cells with the QIAGEN DNeasy Blood and Tissue Kit for TCRbeta CDR3 sequencing. High-throughput TCRbeta CDR3 sequencing was carried out commercially through immunoSEQ, with PCR amplification with bias correction and internal controls included. Under the source paper's analysis protocol: Unique productive TCRbeta sequences were defined by CDR3 nucleotide sequence when primers matched and otherwise by CDR3 amino acid sequence together with Vbeta and Jbeta genes. To correct sorting error, sequences shared between sorted populations at a frequency ratio of 2:1 or less were removed; the rest were assigned to the higher population. A sequence counted as donor-reactive if, in CFSE-low cells, the sequence had a frequency of at least 0.01% and was expanded at least 5-fold compared with unstimulated cells. Jensen-Shannon divergence calculated on the top 100 TCRbeta sequences ranked by frequency was used to measure repertoire divergence. For samples with multiple sequencing runs, sorting error was corrected separately for each run before the runs were pooled. In TCRdb, the immuneACCESS table is reduced to in-frame sequences with V and J assigned. These tables do not hold every clone; where another copy was compared, an unresolved V gene accounts for under half, and the others remain unexplained. That table is the source of V, J and clone size, and D and trimming were worked out from the DNA. Within this sample are tens of thousands of clones, with about four fifths of them counted one time only. The ten biggest clones cover roughly 4% of the sample.

Thawed PBMCs were FACS-sorted into unstimulated Tregs (CD4+CD25+CD127-), CD4+ non-Tregs (CD4+CD25-), CD4 cells and CD8 cells. Healthy control blood came either as purchased buffy coats or from healthy volunteers. Healthy control blood was processed to PBMCs by Ficoll density gradient and cryopreserved, and patient PBMCs were collected before and after transplant. As to this clone: Its antigen has not been determined. No qualities accompany the bases; no much larger clone lies one base away.

As encoded in the germline V gene, CDR1 is MDHEN while CDR2 is SYDVKM. From its cysteine to its phenylalanine, the CDR3 spans 15 amino acids. Just the 45-base CDR3 DNA is kept, in frame starting at base 1. V is pared back by 2 bases and J by 4 bases, with 12 bases lying between the germline termini. Material: CD4+ T cells from blood. The source is a human donor in good health. The V and J genes are TRBV28 and TRBJ1-5; perhaps TRBD1 is the D gene, with 5 bases matching. CDR3 loop: CASSLGYEGNQPQHF. The sequenced DNA is TGTGCCAGCAGTTTAGGGTACGAGGGGAATCAGCCCCAGCATTTT.